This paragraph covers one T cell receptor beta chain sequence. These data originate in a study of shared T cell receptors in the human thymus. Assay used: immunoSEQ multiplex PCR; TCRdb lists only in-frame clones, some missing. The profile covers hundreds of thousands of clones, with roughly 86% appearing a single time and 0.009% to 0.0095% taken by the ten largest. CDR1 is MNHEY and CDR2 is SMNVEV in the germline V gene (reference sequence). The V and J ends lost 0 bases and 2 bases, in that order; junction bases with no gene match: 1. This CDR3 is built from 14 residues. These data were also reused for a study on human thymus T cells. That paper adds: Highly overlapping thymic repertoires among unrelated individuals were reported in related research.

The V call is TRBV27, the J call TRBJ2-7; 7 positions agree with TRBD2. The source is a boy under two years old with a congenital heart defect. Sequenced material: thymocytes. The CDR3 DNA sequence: TGTGCCAGCAGTTTATCTGGACTAGCCTACGAGCAGTACTTC. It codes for CASSLSGLAYEQYF.